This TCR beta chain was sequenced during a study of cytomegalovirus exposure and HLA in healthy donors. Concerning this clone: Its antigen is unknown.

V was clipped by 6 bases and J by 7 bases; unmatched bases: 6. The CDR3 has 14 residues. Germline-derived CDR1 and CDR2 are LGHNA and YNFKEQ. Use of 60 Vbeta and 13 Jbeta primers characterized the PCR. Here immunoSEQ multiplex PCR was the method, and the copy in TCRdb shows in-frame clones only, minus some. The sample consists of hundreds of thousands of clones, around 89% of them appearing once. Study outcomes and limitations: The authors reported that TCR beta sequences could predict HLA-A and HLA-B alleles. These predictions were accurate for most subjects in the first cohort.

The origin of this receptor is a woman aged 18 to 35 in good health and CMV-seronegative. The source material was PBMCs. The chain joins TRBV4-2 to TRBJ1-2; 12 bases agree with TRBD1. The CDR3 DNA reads TGTGCCAGCAGGGGACAGGGGGCGGAGGGTGGCTACACCTTC. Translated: CASRGQGAEGGYTF.